This TCR beta chain emerged from a study of cytomegalovirus exposure and HLA in healthy donors. Study-level points and caveats: The study recorded 150 to 200 TCR beta chains that were cytomegalovirus-associated.

Vbeta (60) and Jbeta (13) primers were used in the PCR. Original processing notes: Roughly 80 million unique TCR beta chains, about 12 million shared, were counted in a later analysis. Libraries were prepared by immunoSEQ multiplex PCR; TCRdb keeps only in-frame clonotypes and omits some of them. That table supplies the V and J calls and clone size; D and trimming were determined from the DNA. The sample has about 140,000 clones, more than 60% seen once; the top ten hold approximately 1.5%. Points on this clone: What it binds is unknown.

The CDR3 runs 15 residues. V dropped 4 bases and J dropped 7; count of bases not matched to a gene: 8. CDR1 and CDR2 (germline): SGHAT, FQNNGV. This clonotype originated in a female donor in good health and CMV-seronegative. The specimen was PBMCs. The chain uses TRBV11-2 and TRBJ2-1, with TRBD1 matching 9 bases. As DNA, the CDR3 is TGTGCCAGCAGCTCGCCGGGACAGGGAAGGAATGAGCAGTTCTTC. This encodes CASSSPGQGRNEQFF.